These T cell receptor beta chains were read from a single sample in a study of blood T cell repertoires in COVID-19. Clones were sequenced by immunoSEQ multiplex PCR, and TCRdb holds only the in-frame ones, with some missing. The table lists around 90,000 clones, approximately 86% of them singletons. Source material: peripheral blood. These TCRs come from a male donor with acute or convalescent COVID-19. The CDR3 runs from the conserved cysteine through the conserved F or W. The D gene is left open where the match is weak. Rows may omit the clone size; those that give it use once, few, many or a size class.

abundance	j_gene	v_gene	d_gene	CDR3nt	CDR3aa
NA	TRBJ1-1	TRBV19	NA	TGTGCCAGTAGACCCGCAGGGAACACTGAAGCTTTCTTT	CASRPAGNTEAFF
NA	TRBJ1-1	TRBV12-5	NA	TGTGCTAGTGGTTTGATGACAGGCCCAGGGGTCACTGAAGCTTTCTTT	CASGLMTGPGVTEAFF
NA	TRBJ2-7	TRBV2	TRBD2	TGTGCCAGCAGTGAAGCCTTATGGGGGGGGGAGCAGTACTTC	CASSEALWGGEQYF
once	TRBJ2-7	TRBV5-6	NA	TGTGCCAGCAGCCCCCGGGCAGACTACTCCTACGAGCAGTACTTC	CASSPRADYSYEQYF
NA	TRBJ2-2	TRBV2	TRBD1	TGTGCCAGCAGACGTACAGGGGGCTCGAGCACCGGGGAGCTGTTTTTT	CASRRTGGSSTGELFF
few	TRBJ1-3	TRBV12-3/TRBV12-4	TRBD1	TGTGCCAGCAGTTCCCGGGACAGCCACACCATATATTTT	CASSSRDSHTIYF
NA	TRBJ2-5	TRBV30	TRBD1	TGTGCCTGGGGTAAGGGACAGGGGGTCGGAGAGACCCAGTACTTC	CAWGKGQGVGETQYF
NA	TRBJ1-5	TRBV2	NA	TGTGCCAGCAGTGAGAGAGACTATAGCAATCAGCCCCAGCATTTT	CASSERDYSNQPQHF
NA	TRBJ2-5	TRBV6-5	TRBD1	TGTGCCAGCAGCTACCGGCGGGACAGGGGAGGGACCCAGTACTTC	CASSYRRDRGGTQYF
once	TRBJ2-7	TRBV28	TRBD1	TGTGCCAGCAGTTCTACAGGGGTTAAGCAGTACTTC	CASSSTGVKQYF
NA	TRBJ1-1	TRBV27	TRBD1	TGTGCCAGCAGTTTACTTGGACAGGGGGGCACTGAAGCTTTCTTT	CASSLLGQGGTEAFF
once	TRBJ2-7	TRBV19	NA	TGTGCCAGTAGTAGGGGGGACTACGAGCAGTACTTC	CASSRGDYEQYF
NA	TRBJ1-6	TRBV6-6	NA	TGTGCCAGCAGTCGCAGACCCCGAGGTGCCTATAATTCACCCCTCCACTTT	CASSRRPRGAYNSPLHF
NA	TRBJ2-6	TRBV7-2	TRBD1	TGTGCCAGCAGCTTAAGGTTTCAGGGGGCAGGCGGGGCCAACGTCCTGACTTTC	CASSLRFQGAGGANVLTF
NA	TRBJ2-3	TRBV6-6	NA	TGTGCCAGCAGTTACCCCAGGGTGGGACAAGATACGCAGTATTTT	CASSYPRVGQDTQYF
NA	TRBJ1-5	TRBV6-1	NA	TGTGCCAGCAGTGAAGCTGCAGCTCTGGGCGTCAATGGCAATCAGCCCCAGCATTTT	CASSEAAALGVNGNQPQHF
NA	TRBJ2-4	TRBV5-1	NA	TGCGCCAGCAGGCGGAACCCGACAGGGGAGGGGTTAGCCAAAAACATTCAGTACTTC	CASRRNPTGEGLAKNIQYF
once	TRBJ2-5	TRBV14	TRBD1	TGTGCCAGCAGCCGGGGACAGGGGCGCTTCCAAGAGACCCAGTACTTC	CASSRGQGRFQETQYF
once	TRBJ2-1	TRBV28	NA	TGTGCCAGCAGTTTACTAGTCTACAATGAGCAGTTCTTC	CASSLLVYNEQFF
NA	TRBJ2-5	TRBV28	NA	TGTGCCAGCAGTCCCCATTTTCTACGTCAGACCCAGTACTTC	CASSPHFLRQTQYF
NA	TRBJ2-5	TRBV5-1	NA	TGCGCCAGCAGCGGGTCAGGGGCCCAAGAGACCCAGTACTTC	CASSGSGAQETQYF
NA	TRBJ2-7	TRBV13	TRBD2	TGTGCCAGCAGCTCCGGACTAGCGGGGGCATCCTACGAGCAGTACTTC	CASSSGLAGASYEQYF
NA	TRBJ1-1	TRBV5-6	NA	TGTGCCAGCAGCTTGGCCGGTGTTTTCACTGAAGCTTTCTTT	CASSLAGVFTEAFF
NA	TRBJ1-2	TRBV6-4	NA	TGTGCCAGCAGCCTCATAAAAGGCAGGTATGGCTACACCTTC	CASSLIKGRYGYTF
NA	TRBJ2-1	TRBV5-1	TRBD2	TGCGCCAGCAGCCCGGGACTAGGTTCCCCCAGTGAGCAGTTCTTC	CASSPGLGSPSEQFF
NA	TRBJ2-5	TRBV5-6	NA	TGTGCCAGCAGCTACATCCCCGGTGGGGGGATGGAGACCCAGTACTTC	CASSYIPGGGMETQYF
NA	TRBJ2-1	TRBV19	NA	TGTGCCAGTAGTATATATGAGACTCCTAATGAGCAGTTCTTC	CASSIYETPNEQFF
NA	TRBJ1-6	TRBV7-2	NA	TGTGCCAGCAGCTTTCGGGGACAACATAATTCACCCCTCCACTTT	CASSFRGQHNSPLHF
once	TRBJ2-3	TRBV18	NA	TGTGCCAGCTCGCCCCGCCGCGGGGCTAGCACAGATACGCAGTATTTT	CASSPRRGASTDTQYF
NA	TRBJ2-7	TRBV6-2/TRBV6-3	TRBD2	TGTGCCAGCAGTTACTGGACTAGCGGGGGGTCCGAGCAGTACTTC	CASSYWTSGGSEQYF
NA	TRBJ1-6	TRBV2	NA	TGTGCCAGCTTGCAGGGGTCGAATTCACCCCTCCACTTT	CASLQGSNSPLHF
NA	TRBJ2-3	TRBV6-5	NA	TGTGCCAGCAGGAGACAGTTAGCTAGCACAGATACGCAGTATTTT	CASRRQLASTDTQYF
NA	TRBJ1-3	TRBV15	NA	TGTGCCACCAGCAGAGATTCGTGGGTGGGGGGTTCGTCTGGAAACACCATATATTTT	CATSRDSWVGGSSGNTIYF
NA	TRBJ1-5	TRBV2	TRBD1	TGTGCCAGCAGCTCAGGGACAGGGGGTCAGCCCCAGCATTTT	CASSSGTGGQPQHF
NA	TRBJ1-5	TRBV7-9	TRBD1	TGTGCCAGTCCTTCCGGGACAGGTAATCAGCCCCAGCATTTT	CASPSGTGNQPQHF
once	TRBJ2-5	TRBV6-5	NA	TGTGCCAGCAGTCCTGGGGCAGCAGGGGAGACCCAGTACTTC	CASSPGAAGETQYF
NA	TRBJ2-3	TRBV3-1/TRBV3-2	NA	TGTGCCAGCAGCCAAGATCTAGCCCCCCCGAATACGCAGTATTTT	CASSQDLAPPNTQYF
NA	TRBJ1-4	TRBV5-1	TRBD1	TGCGCCAGCAGCCCACAATGGGGACAGGGACCTAATGAAAAACTGTTTTTT	CASSPQWGQGPNEKLFF
NA	TRBJ2-5	TRBV7-2	TRBD2	TGTGCCAGCAGCCCCCCCTTAGGACTAGCGGACCAAGAGACCCAGTACTTC	CASSPPLGLADQETQYF